This passage covers 3 T cell receptor beta chains from one sample sequenced in a study of tumor-infiltrating lymphocytes in primary liver carcinoma. Blood RNA originated from unsorted whole blood, with germline DNA additionally extracted. Synthesis of TCR beta cDNA was carried out from 500 ng total RNA with a constant-region primer. The TCR beta library was amplified through three nested multiplex PCR rounds in a modified ARM-PCR procedure. Both of the initial two PCR rounds ran for 10 cycles and employed TRBV1-TRBV30 forward primers alongside a C-beta reverse primer. TCRdb re-analysed the multiplex PCR reads in MiXCR, keeping a single row per CDR3 protein. The table lists fewer than 250,000 distinct CDR3 sequences, roughly two thirds of them singletons. The sample comprised peripheral blood. These receptor sequences come from a woman aged 55 to 70 with primary liver carcinoma and hepatitis B virus infection.

The genes are TRBV19 and TRBJ2-2; D is unresolved. The V gene lost 11 bases and the J gene lost 6 bases, with 28 bases spanning the gap. Germline CDR1 reads LNHDA; CDR2 reads SQIVND (reference sequence). This CDR3 has 17 residues. The CDR3 loop is CACTAWASDNRPGELFF. The CDR3 region has the DNA TGTGCCTGTACCGCTTGGGCTTCGGATAACCGTCCCGGGGAGCTGTTTTTT.

As for this clonotype: A read error may produce the germline difference seen at one junction end. The genes are TRBV11-2 and TRBJ1-2; 9 nucleotides line up with TRBD1. The CDR3 runs 17 residues. Germline V gene sequence: CDR1 SGHAT, CDR2 FQNNGV. This chain's CDR3 is CASNSINRGRLGYGYTF. The CDR3 coding sequence is TGTGCCAGCAACTCCATAAACAGGGGGCGCCTCGGCTATGGATACACCTTC.

On this clonotype: A read error may explain this, as a much larger clone is one base away. This chain joins TRBV6-5 and TRBJ1-1, with D unclear. CDR1 is MNHEY, CDR2 SVGAGI, per germline. There are 14 residues in the CDR3. V shed 10 bases and J shed 2 bases, with 17 bases lying between them. CDR3 nucleotides: TGTGCCAACAGATGGGAAATCACTAACACTGAAGCTTTCTTT. This sequence encodes CANRWEITNTEAFF.